Below, 11 T cell receptor beta chains from the same sample are listed, as sequenced in a study of PD-L1 blockade in urothelial cancer. Time point reported: pretreatment peripheral blood. Method: immunoSEQ multiplex PCR; TCRdb's copy keeps in-frame clones and lacks some. The data show tens of thousands of clones, with around 83% seen just once and 2% to 2.5% held by the top ten. The specimen comprised PBMCs, sampled around atezolizumab (anti-PD-L1) treatment. These receptors were taken from a man between 60 and 70 years old with urothelial cancer.

V is TRBV5-4 and J is TRBJ1-6, with TRBD1 identical over 8 bases. CDR1 is SGHNT and CDR2 is YYREEE in the germline V gene (reference sequence). This CDR3 region has 16 residues. V was pared by 3 bases and J by 8 bases, with 10 bases of the junction left unmatched. The CDR3: CASSSSPQGVDSPLHF. In DNA form, the CDR3 reads TGTGCCAGCAGCTCCAGCCCACAGGGGGTCGATTCACCCCTCCACTTT.

This chain connects TRBV4-1 to TRBJ1-2; D gene ambiguous. Per the germline V gene, CDR1 is MGHRA and CDR2 is YSYEKL. V lost 1 base and J 4 bases, leaving 13 bases between the germline ends. This CDR3 comprises 15 residues. CDR3: CASSQGPLEGYGYTF. As DNA, the CDR3 is TGCGCCAGCAGCCAAGGTCCCCTTGAGGGCTATGGCTACACCTTC.

J is TRBJ2-4 and V is TRBV5-6; possibly TRBD1 for D (5 bases). The CDR3 has 14 amino acids. Germline CDR1 is SGHDT and CDR2 is YYEEEE. Trimming removed 4 bases at V and 7 bases at J, with 15 bases between. This CDR3 reads CASSARRVSNIQYF. CDR3 in DNA: TGTGCCAGCAGCGCCCGCAGGGTGTCTAACATTCAGTACTTC.

This chain joins TRBV19 and TRBJ2-5; D is uncertain. The V end was cut by 3 bases, the J end by 1 base, with 12 bases between. Germline CDR1 reads LNHDA; CDR2 reads SQIVND (reference sequence). The length of the CDR3 is 15 residues. The CDR3 DNA follows: TGTGCCAGTAGTATTCTAGGAAGTAGCCAAGAGACCCAGTACTTC. It yields the protein CASSILGSSQETQYF. The complete variable domain, with remaining parts taken from reference TRBV19 and TRBJ2-5, reads DGGITQSPKYLFRKEGQNVTLSCEQNLNHDAMYWYRQDPGQGLRLIYYSQIVNDFQKGDIAEGYSVSREKKESFPLTVTSAQKNPTAFYLCASSILGSSQETQYFGPGTRLLVL.

This clone was seen only once. The chain employs TRBV5-1 and TRBJ2-7; D is ambiguous. Germline assignment: CDR1 SGHRS and CDR2 YFSETQ. The CDR3 contains 15 residues. Trimming cost V 3 bases and J 0 bases, with 13 bases left between them. The DNA of the CDR3 is TGCGCCAGCAGCTCCGTCCCTATGAGCTCCTACGAGCAGTACTTC. Its translation is CASSSVPMSSYEQYF.

This clone was seen once. The chain joins TRBV28 to TRBJ2-7, with 7 bases fitting TRBD2. Looked up from germline, CDR1 is MDHEN and CDR2 is SYDVKM. With 6 bases clipped from V and 4 bases from J, the junction kept 15 bases outside the gene matches. The CDR3 runs 16 residues. CDR3 bases: TGTGCCAGCAGGGTCGTCGGGAGCGGGATGGGGTACGAGCAGTACTTC. It encodes CASRVVGSGMGYEQYF.

This chain uses TRBV28 with TRBJ2-5; 7 bases line up with TRBD1. Germline CDR1 is MDHEN and CDR2 is SYDVKM. CDR3 length: 14 residues. V was clipped by 5 bases and J by 5 bases; unmatched bases: 8. The CDR3 bases are TGTGCCAGCAGTGCTAAAAACAGGGGTGAGACCCAGTACTTC. Its translation: CASSAKNRGETQYF.

The V and J genes are TRBV5-1 and TRBJ2-7; a weak D match, TRBD1 (6 bases). Germline assignment: CDR1 SGHRS and CDR2 YFSETQ. The CDR3 contains 14 residues. V was shortened by 6 bases and J by 1 base, with 14 bases between the two germline ends. The CDR3 sequence is CASTRDTGSYEQYF. In DNA form, the CDR3 reads TGCGCCAGCACCCGGGACACCGGGTCCTACGAGCAGTACTTC.

CDR3 amino acids: CASSLREDSSYEQYF. The CDR3 DNA reads as TGTGCCAGCAGTTTAAGGGAGGATAGCTCCTACGAGCAGTACTTC. The V call is TRBV28, the J call TRBJ2-7; tentative D call: TRBD2 (6 bases). Germline V gene data show CDR1 as MDHEN and CDR2 as SYDVKM. Trimming took off 2 bases at V and 0 bases at J, with 11 bases between the two ends. CDR3 length equals 15 residues.

The CDR3 nucleotides are TGTGCCAGCAGCCCCAGACTAGCGGGGATGGGTGAGCAGTTCTTC. It translates to CASSPRLAGMGEQFF. The chain recombines TRBV7-9 with TRBJ2-1, with 11 bases matching TRBD2. Losses at the gene ends were 5 bases for V and 9 bases for J; bases not matched to a gene: 9. Germline V CDR1 and CDR2: SEHNR, FQNEAQ (reference sequence). The CDR3 has 15 residues.

The chain joins TRBV28 to TRBJ1-1, with D unresolved. The V gene lost 8 bases and the J gene lost 4 bases, with 20 bases spanning the gap. Germline lookup yields CDR1 MDHEN and CDR2 SYDVKM. The CDR3 is 15 residues long. The CDR3 region is CASAPSGVRITEAFF. The CDR3 coding sequence is TGTGCCAGCGCACCCTCCGGGGTGAGGATCACTGAAGCTTTCTTT. Drawing the rest from reference TRBV28 and TRBJ1-1, the complete variable domain is DVKVTQSSRYLVKRTGEKVFLECVQDMDHENMFWYRQDPGLGLRLIYFSYDVKMKEKGDIPEGYSVSREKKERFSLILESASTNQTSMYLCASAPSGVRITEAFFGQGTRLTVV.